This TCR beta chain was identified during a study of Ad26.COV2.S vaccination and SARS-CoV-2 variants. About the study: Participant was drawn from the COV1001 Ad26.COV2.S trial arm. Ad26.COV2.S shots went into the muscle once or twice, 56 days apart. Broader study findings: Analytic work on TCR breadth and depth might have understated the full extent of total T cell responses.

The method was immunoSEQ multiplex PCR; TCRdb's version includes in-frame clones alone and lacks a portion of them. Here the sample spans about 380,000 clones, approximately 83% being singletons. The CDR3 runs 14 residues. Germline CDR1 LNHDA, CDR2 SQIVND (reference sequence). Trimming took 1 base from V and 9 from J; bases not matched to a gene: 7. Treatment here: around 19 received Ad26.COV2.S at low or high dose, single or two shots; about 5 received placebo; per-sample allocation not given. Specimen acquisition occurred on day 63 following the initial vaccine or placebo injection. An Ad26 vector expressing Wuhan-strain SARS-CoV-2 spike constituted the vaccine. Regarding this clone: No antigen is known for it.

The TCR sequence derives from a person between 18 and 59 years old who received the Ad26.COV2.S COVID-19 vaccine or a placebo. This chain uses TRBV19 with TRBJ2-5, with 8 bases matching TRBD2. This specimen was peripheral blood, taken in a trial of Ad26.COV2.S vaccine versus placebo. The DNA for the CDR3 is TGTGCCAGTAGTATAGCTGGCGGGGGGACATCCCAGTACTTC. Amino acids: CASSIAGGGTSQYF.